The clone carrying this T cell receptor (beta chain) has more than one count but fewer than ten. Trimming stripped 0 bases from V and 5 bases from J, with 14 bases between. The CDR3 loop spans 15 amino acids. Germline V gene lookup returns CDR1 SGHTA and CDR2 FQGTGA. TCRdb re-derived calls from the RT-PCR reads in MiXCR, one entry per CDR3 protein. The sample lists 14,000 or so distinct CDR3 sequences, roughly 84% occurring once. This sample was included in a study of yellow fever vaccine responses in identical twins. The specimen comprised T cells from blood (PBMCs), unsorted or a sorted subset (not recorded which), sampled before or after yellow fever vaccination (not recorded which). The receptor was derived from a woman aged 18-29 years who received the yellow fever vaccine. The rearrangement uses TRBV7-3 and TRBJ2-7; possibly TRBD2 for D (5 bases). The CDR3 region is CASSLTELDVHEQYF. The DNA for the CDR3 is TGTGCCAGCAGCTTAACAGAACTAGACGTCCACGAGCAGTACTTC.